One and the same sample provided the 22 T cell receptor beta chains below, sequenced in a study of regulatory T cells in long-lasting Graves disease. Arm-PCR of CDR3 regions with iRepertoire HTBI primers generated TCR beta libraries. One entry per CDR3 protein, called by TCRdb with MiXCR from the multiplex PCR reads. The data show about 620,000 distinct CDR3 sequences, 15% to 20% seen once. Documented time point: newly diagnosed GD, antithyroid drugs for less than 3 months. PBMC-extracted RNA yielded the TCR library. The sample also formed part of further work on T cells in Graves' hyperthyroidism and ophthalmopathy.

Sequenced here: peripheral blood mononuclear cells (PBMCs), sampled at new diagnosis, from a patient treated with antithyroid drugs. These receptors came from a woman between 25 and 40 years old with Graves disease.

For the CDR3, the DNA is TGCGCCAGCGGTTGGGACAGACACGAGACCCAGTACTTC. The encoded protein is CASGWDRHETQYF. The gene calls are TRBV5-1 and TRBJ2-5; 7 nucleotides line up with TRBD1. The CDR3 is 13 residues long. V lost 7 bases to trimming and J lost 5 bases; unmatched junction nucleotides: 8. The V gene's germline CDR1 is SGHRS and CDR2 YFSETQ.

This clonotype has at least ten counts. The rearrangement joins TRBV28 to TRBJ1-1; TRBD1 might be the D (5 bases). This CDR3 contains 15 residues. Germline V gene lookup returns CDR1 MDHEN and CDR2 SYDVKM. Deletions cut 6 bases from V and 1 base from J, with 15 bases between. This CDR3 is CASRPHGTGNTEAFF. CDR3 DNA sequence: TGTGCCAGCAGGCCTCACGGGACGGGGAACACTGAAGCTTTCTTT. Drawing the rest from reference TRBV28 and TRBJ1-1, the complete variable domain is DVKVTQSSRYLVKRTGEKVFLECVQDMDHENMFWYRQDPGLGLRLIYFSYDVKMKEKGDIPEGYSVSREKKERFSLILESASTNQTSMYLCASRPHGTGNTEAFFGQGTRLTVV.

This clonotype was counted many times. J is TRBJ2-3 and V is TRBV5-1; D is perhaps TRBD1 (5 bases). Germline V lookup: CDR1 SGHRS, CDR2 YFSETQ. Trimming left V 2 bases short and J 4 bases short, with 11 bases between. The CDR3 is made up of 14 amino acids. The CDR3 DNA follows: TGCGCCAGCAGCTTACGGACGACAGCAGATACGCAGTATTTT. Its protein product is CASSLRTTADTQYF.

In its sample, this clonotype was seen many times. The CDR3, as DNA: TGTGCCAGCAGTTTGCCGCGGAGGCTCAACACTGAAGCTTTCTTT. Its translation is CASSLPRRLNTEAFF. The genes are TRBV28 and TRBJ1-1, with D hard to call. Germline V gene data show CDR1 as MDHEN and CDR2 as SYDVKM. The CDR3 runs to 15 residues. V was pared by 3 bases and J by 2 bases, with 13 bases between.

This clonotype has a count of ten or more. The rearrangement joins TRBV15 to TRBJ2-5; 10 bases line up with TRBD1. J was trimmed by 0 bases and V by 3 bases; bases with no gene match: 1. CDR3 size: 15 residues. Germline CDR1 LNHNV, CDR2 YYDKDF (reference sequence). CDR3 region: CATSRDRGYQETQYF. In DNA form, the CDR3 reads TGTGCCACCAGCAGGGACAGGGGGTACCAAGAGACCCAGTACTTC.

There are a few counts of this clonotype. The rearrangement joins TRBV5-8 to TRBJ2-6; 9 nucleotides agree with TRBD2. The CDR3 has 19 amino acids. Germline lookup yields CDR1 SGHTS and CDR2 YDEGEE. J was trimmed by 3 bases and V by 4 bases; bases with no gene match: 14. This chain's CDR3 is CASSLMTSGPLGGANVLTF. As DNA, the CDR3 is TGTGCCAGCAGCCTGATGACTAGCGGCCCTCTCGGTGGGGCCAACGTCCTGACTTTC.

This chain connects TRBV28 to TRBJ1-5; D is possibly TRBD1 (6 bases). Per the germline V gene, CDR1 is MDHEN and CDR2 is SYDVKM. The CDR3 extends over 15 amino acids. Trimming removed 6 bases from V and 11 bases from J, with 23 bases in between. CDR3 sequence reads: CASSRNGQTLEAQHF. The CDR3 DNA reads TGTGCCAGCAGCAGAAACGGACAGACCCTTGAAGCCCAGCATTTT.

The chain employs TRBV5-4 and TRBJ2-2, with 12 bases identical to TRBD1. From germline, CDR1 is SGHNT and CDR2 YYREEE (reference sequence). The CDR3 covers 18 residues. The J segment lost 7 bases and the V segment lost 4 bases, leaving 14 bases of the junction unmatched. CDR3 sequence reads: CASSLRTGTGGVGGELFF. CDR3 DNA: TGTGCCAGCAGCCTGCGGACCGGGACAGGGGGCGTCGGCGGGGAGCTGTTTTTT.

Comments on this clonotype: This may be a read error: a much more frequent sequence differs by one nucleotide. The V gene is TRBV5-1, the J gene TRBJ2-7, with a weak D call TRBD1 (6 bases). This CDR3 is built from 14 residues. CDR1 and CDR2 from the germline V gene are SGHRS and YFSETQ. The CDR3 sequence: CASGFSGVYYEQYF. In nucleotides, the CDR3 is TGCGCCAGCGGCTTTTCAGGGGTATACTACGAGCAGTACTTC.

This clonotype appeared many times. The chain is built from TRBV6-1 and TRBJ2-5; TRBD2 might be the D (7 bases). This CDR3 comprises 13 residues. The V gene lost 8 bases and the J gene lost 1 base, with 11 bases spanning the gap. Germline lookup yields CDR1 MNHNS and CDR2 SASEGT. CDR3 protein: CASSGGRQETQYF. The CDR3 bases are TGTGCCAGCTCGGGGGGCCGCCAAGAGACCCAGTACTTC.

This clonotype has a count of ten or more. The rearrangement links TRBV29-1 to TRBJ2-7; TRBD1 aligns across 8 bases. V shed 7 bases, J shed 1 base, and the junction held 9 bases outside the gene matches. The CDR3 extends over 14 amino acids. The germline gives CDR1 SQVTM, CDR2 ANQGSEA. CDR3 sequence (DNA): TGCAGCGCCGTCCGGGACAGGCCATCCTACGAGCAGTACTTC. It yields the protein CSAVRDRPSYEQYF.

CDR3 DNA sequence: TGTGCCTGGAGTAATGGGGCCCCTGGCTACACCTTC. Its protein product is CAWSNGAPGYTF. The rearrangement links TRBV30 to TRBJ1-2, with D possibly TRBD1 on 5 matching bases. This CDR3 has 12 residues. Trimming pared 2 bases from V and 7 bases from J, leaving 11 bases between. The germline CDR1 and CDR2 sequences are GTSNPN and SVGIG (reference sequence).

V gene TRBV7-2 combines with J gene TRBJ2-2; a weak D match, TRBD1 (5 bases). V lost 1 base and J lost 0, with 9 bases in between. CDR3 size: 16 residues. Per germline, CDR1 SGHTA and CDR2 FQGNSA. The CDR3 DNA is TGTGCCAGCAGCTTAGACTCAGGGACGAACACCGGGGAGCTGTTTTTT. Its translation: CASSLDSGTNTGELFF. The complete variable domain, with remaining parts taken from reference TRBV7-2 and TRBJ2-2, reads GAGVSQSPSNKVTEKGKDVELRCDPISGHTALYWYRQSLGQGLEFLIYFQGNSAPDKSGLPSDRFSAERTGGSVSTLTIQRTQQEDSAVYLCASSLDSGTNTGELFFGEGSRLTVL.

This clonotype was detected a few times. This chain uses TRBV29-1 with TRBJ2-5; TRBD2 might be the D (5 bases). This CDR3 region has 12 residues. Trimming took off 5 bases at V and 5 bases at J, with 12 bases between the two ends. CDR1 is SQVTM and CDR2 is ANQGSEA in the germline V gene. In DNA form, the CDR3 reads TGCAGCGTTATGCGAGGCGGGGAGACCCAGTACTTC. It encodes CSVMRGGETQYF. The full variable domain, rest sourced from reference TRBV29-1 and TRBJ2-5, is SAVISQKPSRDICQRGTSLTIQCQVDSQVTMMFWYRQQPGQSLTLIATANQGSEATYESGFVIDKFPISRPNLTFSTLTVSNMSPEDSSIYLCSVMRGGETQYFGPGTRLLVL.

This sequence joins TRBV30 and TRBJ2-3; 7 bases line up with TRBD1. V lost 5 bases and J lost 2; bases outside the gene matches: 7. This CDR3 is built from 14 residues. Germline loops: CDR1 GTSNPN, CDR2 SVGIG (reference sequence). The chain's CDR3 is CAWGMGQFTDTQYF. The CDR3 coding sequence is TGTGCCTGGGGGATGGGACAGTTCACAGATACGCAGTATTTT.

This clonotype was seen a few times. CDR3 loop: CASSQLMGNEKLFF. In nucleotides, the CDR3 is TGTGCCAGCAGCCAGTTGATGGGAAATGAAAAACTGTTTTTT. V gene TRBV3-1 combines with J gene TRBJ1-4; D gene uncertain. The ends were cut back, 3 bases at V and 5 bases at J, with 10 bases in the middle. The CDR3 is 14 amino acids. Germline assignment: CDR1 LGHDT and CDR2 YNNKEL (reference sequence). The whole variable domain, filled in from reference TRBV3-1 and TRBJ1-4, reads DTAVSQTPKYLVTQMGNDKSIKCEQNLGHDTMYWYKQDSKKFLKIMFSYNNKELIINETVPNRFSPKSPDKAHLNLHINSLELGDSAVYFCASSQLMGNEKLFFGSGTQLSVL.

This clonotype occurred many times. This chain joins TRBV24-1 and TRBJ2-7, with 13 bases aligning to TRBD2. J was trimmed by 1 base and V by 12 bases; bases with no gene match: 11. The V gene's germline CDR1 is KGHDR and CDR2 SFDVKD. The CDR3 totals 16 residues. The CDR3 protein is CAPTPGLAGPSYEQYF. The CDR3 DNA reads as TGTGCCCCTACTCCGGGACTAGCGGGGCCATCCTACGAGCAGTACTTC.

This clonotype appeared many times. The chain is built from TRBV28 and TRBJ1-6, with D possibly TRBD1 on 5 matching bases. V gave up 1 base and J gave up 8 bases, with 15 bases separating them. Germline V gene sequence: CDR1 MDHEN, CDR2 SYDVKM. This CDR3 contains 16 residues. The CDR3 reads CASSLSRPGGYSPLHF. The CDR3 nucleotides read TGTGCCAGCAGTTTATCTCGTCCTGGGGGTTATTCACCCCTCCACTTT.

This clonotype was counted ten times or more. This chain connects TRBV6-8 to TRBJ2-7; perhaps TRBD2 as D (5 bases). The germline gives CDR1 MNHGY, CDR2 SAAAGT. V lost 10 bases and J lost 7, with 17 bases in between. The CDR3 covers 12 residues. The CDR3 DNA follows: TGTGCCACCAGGACTCGGCTCTCGGAGCAGTACTTC. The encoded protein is CATRTRLSEQYF.

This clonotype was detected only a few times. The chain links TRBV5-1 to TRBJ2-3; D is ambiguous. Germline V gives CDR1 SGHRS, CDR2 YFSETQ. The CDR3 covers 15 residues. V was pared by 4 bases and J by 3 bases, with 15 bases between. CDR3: CASSGGGAGTDTQYF. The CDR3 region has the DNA TGCGCCAGCAGCGGCGGTGGTGCCGGAACAGATACGCAGTATTTT. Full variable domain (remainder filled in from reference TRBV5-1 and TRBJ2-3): KAGVTQTPRYLIKTRGQQVTLSCSPISGHRSVSWYQQTPGQGLQFLFEYFSETQRNKGNFPGRFSGRQFSNSRSEMNVSTLELGDSALYLCASSGGGAGTDTQYFGPGTRLTVL.

The CDR3 DNA reads as TGCGCCAGCAGCCCGGCAGGGGGGTCCTACAATGAGCAGTTCTTC. Encoded protein: CASSPAGGSYNEQFF. The chain combines TRBV5-1 with TRBJ2-1; D possibly corresponds to TRBD1 (7 bases). In germline, CDR1 is SGHRS, CDR2 YFSETQ. V lost 4 bases to trimming and J lost 1 base, with 12 bases between them. The CDR3 is made up of 15 amino acids.

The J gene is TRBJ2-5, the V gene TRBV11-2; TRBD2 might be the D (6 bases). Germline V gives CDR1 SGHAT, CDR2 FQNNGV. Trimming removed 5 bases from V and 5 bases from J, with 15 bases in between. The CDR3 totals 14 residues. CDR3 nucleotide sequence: TGTGCCAGCAGCCTAGCGTGGGGGACCGAGACCCAGTACTTC. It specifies CASSLAWGTETQYF.